These 25 T cell receptor beta chains came from one sample sequenced in a study of cytomegalovirus exposure and HLA in healthy donors. Here immunoSEQ multiplex PCR was the method, and the copy in TCRdb shows in-frame clones only, minus some. The sample has 200,000 to 300,000 clones, roughly 91% seen once. Sequenced: PBMCs. The source is a woman aged 30 to 39 in good health and CMV-seronegative.

The V call is TRBV28, the J call TRBJ1-3; tentatively, D is TRBD1 (6 bases). The V gene's germline CDR1 is MDHEN and CDR2 SYDVKM. The CDR3 has 17 amino acids. The V gene lost 8 bases and the J gene lost 0 bases, with 20 bases spanning the gap. CDR3 protein: CASWGPGGGYSGNTIYF. CDR3 coding DNA: TGTGCCAGCTGGGGGCCCGGGGGGGGCTACTCTGGAAACACCATATATTTT.

Note on this clone: Other DNA sequences within the sample encode an identical CDR3. The CDR3 DNA follows: TGTGCCAGCAGTTTAGCTGGCGCAATCTCCTACGAGCAGTACTTC. Amino acid sequence: CASSLAGAISYEQYF. The genes are TRBV28 and TRBJ2-7; D is unresolved. The length of the CDR3 is 15 residues. Germline V gives CDR1 MDHEN, CDR2 SYDVKM. Trimming removed 2 bases from V and 0 bases from J, with 11 bases in between.

This chain links TRBV7-9 with TRBJ2-1; TRBD2 aligns across 12 bases. The V segment lost 5 bases and the J segment 6 bases; nucleotides outside the gene matches: 8. The CDR3 is 16 residues long. Germline lookup yields CDR1 SEHNR and CDR2 FQNEAQ (reference sequence). CDR3 coding DNA: TGTGCCAGCAGCAAGCGACTAGCGGGAGAACCCAATGAGCAGTTCTTC. Encoded protein: CASSKRLAGEPNEQFF.

The rearrangement links TRBV2 to TRBJ2-5; no definite D call. In germline, CDR1 is SNHLY, CDR2 FYNNEI. The CDR3 length is 12 residues. Trimming removed 7 bases from V and 3 bases from J, with 9 bases in between. CDR3 amino acids: CASKGSEETQYF. The DNA of the CDR3 is TGTGCCAGCAAAGGGTCCGAAGAGACCCAGTACTTC. Full variable domain (missing parts from reference TRBV2 and TRBJ2-5): EPEVTQTPSHQVTQMGQEVILRCVPISNHLYFYWYRQILGQKVEFLVSFYNNEISEKSEIFDDQFSVERPDGSNFTLKIRSTKLEDSAMYFCASKGSEETQYFGPGTRLLVL.

The chain uses TRBV28 and TRBJ1-2, with D perhaps matching TRBD1 (5 bases). V was trimmed by 6 bases and J by 1 base, leaving 15 bases between them. The CDR3 extends over 15 amino acids. Germline V gene lookup returns CDR1 MDHEN and CDR2 SYDVKM. The chain's CDR3 is CASRGRIRGNYGYTF. In DNA, the CDR3 is TGTGCCAGCAGGGGACGAATACGGGGTAACTATGGCTACACCTTC.

The rearrangement joins TRBV5-1 to TRBJ1-1; 8 bases line up with TRBD1. With 6 bases clipped from V and 5 bases from J, the junction kept 6 bases outside the gene matches. CDR1 and CDR2 (germline): SGHRS, YFSETQ. This CDR3 spans 13 amino acids. The CDR3 sequence is CASTRQGNTEAFF. DNA for the CDR3: TGCGCCAGCACACGACAGGGGAATACTGAAGCTTTCTTT. Complete variable domain (other parts from reference TRBV5-1 and TRBJ1-1): KAGVTQTPRYLIKTRGQQVTLSCSPISGHRSVSWYQQTPGQGLQFLFEYFSETQRNKGNFPGRFSGRQFSNSRSEMNVSTLELGDSALYLCASTRQGNTEAFFGQGTRLTVV.

The chain joins TRBV4-1 to TRBJ2-5, with D perhaps assigned TRBD1 or TRBD2 (5 bases each). The CDR3 sequence is 14 residues long. Deletions cut 0 bases from V and 5 bases from J, with 10 bases between. Germline V CDR1 and CDR2: MGHRA, YSYEKL. CDR3 bases: TGCGCCAGCAGCCAAGAGGGCAGGGAGGAGACCCAGTACTTC. Translation gives CASSQEGREETQYF.

This chain joins TRBV28 and TRBJ2-7; tentatively, D is TRBD1 (5 bases). V was pared by 3 bases and J by 3 bases, with 12 bases between. The CDR3 runs 14 residues. Germline values: CDR1 MDHEN, CDR2 SYDVKM. The CDR3 sequence is CASSLRRALYEQYF. CDR3 sequence (DNA): TGTGCCAGCAGTTTGCGCAGGGCCCTCTACGAGCAGTACTTC. The entire variable domain, with the rest obtained from reference TRBV28 and TRBJ2-7, is as follows: DVKVTQSSRYLVKRTGEKVFLECVQDMDHENMFWYRQDPGLGLRLIYFSYDVKMKEKGDIPEGYSVSREKKERFSLILESASTNQTSMYLCASSLRRALYEQYFGPGTRLTVT.

This clone occurred many times. The gene calls are TRBV5-1 and TRBJ2-1, with D possibly being TRBD1 (6 bases). V lost 4 bases, J lost 12 bases, and 11 bases lay in between. The CDR3 runs 11 residues. Germline-derived CDR1 and CDR2 are SGHRS and YFSETQ. CDR3 amino acids: CASSELDRQFF. The CDR3 DNA reads as TGCGCCAGCAGCGAATTGGACAGGCAGTTCTTC.

This clone was recorded only once. The rearrangement links TRBV11-3 to TRBJ2-7; a weak D match, TRBD1 (6 bases). Germline assignment: CDR1 SGHNT and CDR2 YENEEA. Trimming left V 3 bases short and J 3 bases short, with 9 bases between. The length of the CDR3 is 13 residues. CDR3 region: CASSLGHLYEQYF. The CDR3 coding sequence is TGTGCCAGCAGCTTGGGACACCTCTACGAGCAGTACTTC.

The DNA of the CDR3 is TGTGCCAGCAGTTTAAGTGCGGGCGGGAGGGCCTCCTACGAGCAGTACTTC. Amino acid sequence: CASSLSAGGRASYEQYF. The chain is built from TRBV28 and TRBJ2-7; 9 positions agree with TRBD2. This CDR3 is 17 amino acids long. Trimming cost V 2 bases and J 0 bases; bases outside gene matches: 8. Germline CDR1 is MDHEN and CDR2 is SYDVKM. The full variable domain, completed using reference TRBV28 and TRBJ2-7, is DVKVTQSSRYLVKRTGEKVFLECVQDMDHENMFWYRQDPGLGLRLIYFSYDVKMKEKGDIPEGYSVSREKKERFSLILESASTNQTSMYLCASSLSAGGRASYEQYFGPGTRLTVT.

This clone showed up just once. The chain recombines TRBV4-1 with TRBJ1-5; weak D call: TRBD1 (5 bases). This CDR3 region has 19 residues. The germline V gene encodes CDR1 MGHRA and CDR2 YSYEKL. The V end lost 0 bases, the J end lost 0 bases, and 18 bases lay between the germline ends. The CDR3 loop is CASSQEETDFYYSNQPQHF. CDR3 DNA: TGCGCCAGCAGCCAAGAAGAGACAGACTTTTACTATAGCAATCAGCCCCAGCATTTT.

This clone was seen once. The chain's CDR3 is CASKPGVAYEQYF. DNA for the CDR3: TGCGCCAGCAAGCCGGGGGTAGCCTACGAGCAGTACTTC. The J gene is TRBJ2-7, the V gene TRBV10-2; possible D gene TRBD2, 6 bases. The V gene's germline CDR1 is WSHSY and CDR2 SAAADI. The CDR3 runs to 13 residues. V shed 7 bases and J shed 2 bases, with 12 bases lying between them.

The rearrangement links TRBV27 to TRBJ2-1; 12 bases line up with TRBD1. Germline assignment: CDR1 MNHEY and CDR2 SMNVEV (reference sequence). The CDR3 runs 15 residues. Trimming took 5 bases from V and 7 from J; bases not matched to a gene: 6. The CDR3 nucleotides are TGTGCCAGCAGTCCCGGGACAGGGGGCAAGAATGAGCAGTTCTTC. It translates to CASSPGTGGKNEQFF.

The chain has TRBV27 and TRBJ2-5; D is ambiguous. Germline CDR1 reads MNHEY; CDR2 reads SMNVEV (reference sequence). V lost 5 bases and J lost 1, with 8 bases in between. This CDR3 spans 13 amino acids. CDR3 bases: TGTGCCAGCAGTCCCGACACCCAAGAGACCCAGTACTTC. As protein: CASSPDTQETQYF.

Only one count was recorded for this clone. The rearrangement joins TRBV4-3 to TRBJ2-3; no definite D call. CDR1 and CDR2 (germline): LGHNA, YSLEER. The CDR3 is 14 amino acids. V was pared by 6 bases and J by 0 bases, with 10 bases between. CDR3 DNA: TGCGCCAGCAGTGCGAGCTATAGCACAGATACGCAGTATTTT. Its translation is CASSASYSTDTQYF.

This clone appeared a single time. V and J are TRBV7-2 and TRBJ2-3; TRBD1 is a possible D gene (6 bases). The CDR3 spans 14 residues. Germline V CDR1 and CDR2: SGHTA, FQGNSA. V was cut by 1 base and J by 6 bases, with 11 bases left in between. The CDR3 nucleotides are TGTGCCAGCAGCTTAGGTGGGGGCCGGGATACGCAGTATTTT. As protein: CASSLGGGRDTQYF.

The CDR3 bases are TGTGCCAGCAGCTTAGGGGCGACCTACGAGCAGTACTTC. Protein: CASSLGATYEQYF. This chain uses TRBV13 with TRBJ2-7; D is ambiguous. V lost 0 bases and J 2 bases, leaving 5 bases between the germline ends. The V gene's germline CDR1 is PRHDT and CDR2 FYEKMQ (reference sequence). This CDR3 comprises 13 residues.

This CDR3 reads CASSLDLDEQYF. The CDR3, as DNA: TGTGCCAGCAGCTTAGATCTCGACGAGCAGTACTTC. The rearrangement links TRBV11-3 to TRBJ2-7; D is uncertain. Germline V gives CDR1 SGHNT, CDR2 YENEEA. The CDR3 contains 12 residues. Trimming left V 0 bases short and J 5 bases short, with 5 bases between.

The rearrangement uses TRBV19 and TRBJ2-2, with D possibly matching TRBD1 (6 bases). Germline V gene data show CDR1 as LNHDA and CDR2 as SQIVND (reference sequence). V was trimmed by 5 bases and J by 3 bases, leaving 10 bases between them. CDR3 length: 14 amino acids. The CDR3: CASSFGGYTGELFF. CDR3 nucleotides: TGTGCCAGTAGTTTTGGGGGCTACACCGGGGAGCTGTTTTTT.

The J gene is TRBJ1-2, the V gene TRBV27, with TRBD1 matching over 12 bases. The CDR3 extends over 15 amino acids. The ends lost 4 bases at V and 8 bases at J; junction bases unmatched: 8. Germline-derived CDR1 and CDR2 are MNHEY and SMNVEV (reference sequence). Written as DNA, the CDR3 is TGTGCCAGCAGTTCACCGGGACAGGGGGCTCAAGGCTACACCTTC. This translates into CASSSPGQGAQGYTF.

The chain joins TRBV30 to TRBJ2-2; 8 positions agree with TRBD1. Germline lookup yields CDR1 GTSNPN and CDR2 SVGIG (reference sequence). V shed 5 bases, J shed 7 bases, and the junction held 15 bases outside the gene matches. This CDR3 is built from 16 residues. CDR3 sequence reads: CAWAPDRTGTYGELFF. For the CDR3, the DNA is TGTGCCTGGGCCCCCGACCGGACAGGGACCTACGGGGAGCTGTTTTTT.

The chain has TRBV2 and TRBJ2-3; 7 bases line up with TRBD2. CDR3 size: 13 residues. J gave up 5 bases and V 6 bases, and 5 bases lay outside the gene matches. CDR1 and CDR2 (germline): SNHLY, FYNNEI. The CDR3 region has the DNA TGTGCCAGCAGGGCTAGCGGAAAAGATACGCAGTATTTT. This translates into CASRASGKDTQYF.

In its sample, this clone was seen a few times. The chain carries TRBV9 and TRBJ2-1; 8 nucleotides agree with TRBD2. The germline CDR1 and CDR2 sequences are SGDLS and YYNGEE. V trimming: 1 base; J trimming: 4 bases; junction bases outside the gene matches: 13. The CDR3 contains 18 residues. Here the CDR3 DNA reads TGTGCCAGCAGCGTAAATTCAGATAGCGGGATGCTATACAATGAGCAGTTCTTC. It yields the protein CASSVNSDSGMLYNEQFF. The complete variable domain, with remaining parts taken from reference TRBV9 and TRBJ2-1, reads DSGVTQTPKHLITATGQRVTLRCSPRSGDLSVYWYQQSLDQGLQFLIQYYNGEERAKGNILERFSAQQFPDLHSELNLSSLELGDSALYFCASSVNSDSGMLYNEQFFGPGTRLTVL.

This chain joins TRBV4-3 and TRBJ2-7; no firm D call. The CDR3 spans 14 residues. With 0 bases removed from V and 2 bases from J, the gap between germline ends came to 8 bases. CDR1 is LGHNA and CDR2 is YSLEER in the germline V gene. Here the CDR3 DNA reads TGCGCCAGCAGCCAAGATGCAGGAGCCTACGAGCAGTACTTC. Translation gives CASSQDAGAYEQYF.